Sequencing of this T cell receptor (beta chain) was carried out in a study of T-cell reconstitution after alpha-beta-depleted transplantation in children. At least ten counts were recorded for this clonotype. Using unique molecular identifiers, the investigators prepared the TCRbeta library. TCRdb itself ran the PCR reads through MiXCR, one entry per CDR3 protein. This table holds 200,000 to 250,000 distinct CDR3 sequences, about 12% found once. With V trimmed by 6 bases and J by 10 bases, 9 bases remained unmatched. Germline loops: CDR1 MNHNY, CDR2 SVGAGI (reference sequence). The CDR3 runs 13 residues.

This chain links TRBV6-6 with TRBJ2-1, with 7 positions matching TRBD1. The sequence came from a human donor who donated a stem cell graft to a child with acute lymphoblastic leukemia. This specimen was PBMCs from the stem cell graft donor, taken from the stem cell graft. CDR3 amino acids: CASRGQIVGEQFF. CDR3 in DNA: TGTGCCAGCAGGGGACAGATCGTAGGAGAGCAGTTCTTC.